The next 14 T cell receptor beta chains were all read from a single sample in a study of blood T cell repertoires in COVID-19. TCRdb's copy holds only in-frame clones and misses some; the assay was immunoSEQ multiplex PCR. The sample records 150,000 to 200,000 clones, roughly 85% being singletons. What was sequenced was peripheral blood. Receptors originate from a man aged 50-60 years with active or convalescent COVID-19.

CDR3: CAWSKGLKNEQFF. CDR3 nucleotides: TGTGCCTGGAGTAAGGGGCTAAAAAATGAGCAGTTCTTC. The rearrangement links TRBV30 to TRBJ2-1; D may be TRBD1 (5 bases). V gave up 2 bases and J gave up 7 bases, with 12 bases separating them. Germline V lookup: CDR1 GTSNPN, CDR2 SVGIG (reference sequence). This CDR3 spans 13 amino acids.

V and J are TRBV27 and TRBJ1-3, with D tentatively TRBD1 (6 bases). CDR1 MNHEY and CDR2 SMNVEV come from the germline V gene (reference sequence). The ends were cut back, 6 bases at V and 0 bases at J, with 12 bases in the middle. The CDR3 runs 15 residues. Here the CDR3 reads CASRSQGRSGNTIYF. The CDR3 nucleotides read TGTGCCAGCAGGAGTCAGGGGCGCTCTGGAAACACCATATATTTT.

This rearrangement joins TRBV5-1 to TRBJ1-1; TRBD1 is a possible D gene (6 bases). This CDR3 comprises 13 residues. Germline values: CDR1 SGHRS, CDR2 YFSETQ. V was clipped by 4 bases and J by 5 bases, with 12 bases between them. The CDR3 DNA follows: TGCGCCAGCAGCCGAGACCAGGGGACTGAAGCTTTCTTT. As protein: CASSRDQGTEAFF.

J is TRBJ1-2 and V is TRBV3-1 (or the pseudogene TRBV3-2); weak D call: TRBD1 (6 bases). The length of the CDR3 is 13 residues. Germline V gene lookup returns CDR1 LGHDT and CDR2 YNNKEL (reference sequence). V gave up 6 bases and J gave up 8 bases, with 16 bases separating them. CDR3: CASRPITGIGYTF. The CDR3 DNA reads as TGTGCCAGCAGACCTATTACAGGGATCGGCTACACCTTC.

This chain connects TRBV2 to TRBJ1-5; TRBD1 matches at 10 bases. This CDR3 is 15 amino acids long. Germline V gene data show CDR1 as SNHLY and CDR2 as FYNNEI. The junction had 8 bases not matched to a gene; V was cut back by 6 bases and J by 6 bases. CDR3 DNA sequence: TGTGCCAGCAGCCTAGGGACAGGGGACGGTCAGCCCCAGCATTTT. This sequence encodes CASSLGTGDGQPQHF.

The chain's CDR3 is CASSYQGAVDGYTF. For the CDR3, the DNA is TGTGCCAGCAGTTACCAGGGGGCGGTCGATGGCTACACCTTC. The chain links TRBV6-2 or TRBV6-3 to TRBJ1-2; 8 bases line up with TRBD1. The CDR3 consists of 14 residues. Trimming took 2 bases from V and 6 from J; bases not matched to a gene: 5. Germline-derived CDR1 and CDR2 are MNHEY and SVGEGT.

The chain is built from TRBV5-1 and TRBJ1-1; TRBD1 matches at 12 bases. The CDR3 has 16 amino acids. Germline CDR1 is SGHRS and CDR2 is YFSETQ. The V segment lost 7 bases and the J segment 0 bases; nucleotides outside the gene matches: 7. CDR3 coding DNA: TGCGCCAGCGGGGGACAGGGGGCTGTCATGAACACTGAAGCTTTCTTT. The encoded protein is CASGGQGAVMNTEAFF.

This clone showed up just once. In nucleotides, the CDR3 is TGTGCCAGCAGCCTACTTCCTAGCTCTGGAAACACCATATATTTT. Translating gives CASSLLPSSGNTIYF. V and J are TRBV28 and TRBJ1-3, with D uncertain. Trimming removed 6 bases from V and 0 bases from J, with 12 bases in between. CDR3 size: 15 residues. The germline gives CDR1 MDHEN, CDR2 SYDVKM.

This clone was observed once. The chain joins TRBV18 to TRBJ2-3, with 8 bases identical to TRBD2. Trimming at V came to 0 bases and at J to 6 bases, leaving 2 bases not matched to a gene. CDR3 size: 14 residues. Germline V lookup: CDR1 KGHSH, CDR2 LQKENI. The CDR3 sequence: CASSPPPGGDTQYF. The CDR3 DNA sequence: TGTGCCAGCTCACCACCCCCGGGGGGGGATACGCAGTATTTT.

This clone showed up just a few times. The chain employs TRBV25-1 and TRBJ2-7; 10 nucleotides agree with TRBD1. This CDR3 has 13 amino acids. The junction had 4 bases not matched to a gene; V was cut back by 5 bases and J by 6 bases. From germline, CDR1 is MGHDK and CDR2 SYGVNS. CDR3 loop: CASSNRDRGEQYF. The CDR3 DNA is TGTGCCAGCAGTAACCGGGACAGGGGCGAGCAGTACTTC.

The chain employs TRBV24-1 and TRBJ2-7; D may be TRBD2 (5 bases). Per germline, CDR1 KGHDR and CDR2 SFDVKD. The length of the CDR3 is 18 residues. V gave up 4 bases and J gave up 6 bases, with 27 bases separating them. CDR3 DNA sequence: TGTGCCACCAGTGAATCGATAATTGGAGGTCGGACCGACATCGAGCAGTACTTC. Encoded protein: CATSESIIGGRTDIEQYF.

This clone was observed once. The rearrangement links TRBV7-3 to TRBJ2-1; TRBD2 aligns across 7 bases. CDR1 is SGHTA and CDR2 is FQGTGA in the germline V gene. CDR3 length: 14 residues. Trimming cost V 5 bases and J 9 bases; bases outside gene matches: 10. The CDR3 nucleotides read TGTGCCAGCAGCCCCGGACTAGAGGGTCTTGAGCAGTTCTTC. Encoded protein: CASSPGLEGLEQFF.

In its sample, this clone was seen a few times. The chain employs TRBV15 and TRBJ1-2; 8 bases map to TRBD1. V shed 0 bases, J shed 6 bases, and the junction held 6 bases outside the gene matches. Germline V gives CDR1 LNHNV, CDR2 YYDKDF (reference sequence). The CDR3 covers 15 residues. The CDR3 DNA sequence: TGTGCCACCAGCAGAGATCGGACAGGGAAGAATGGCTACACCTTC. This translates into CATSRDRTGKNGYTF. Based on the CDR3 plus reference TRBV15 and TRBJ1-2, the full variable domain is DAMVIQNPRYQVTQFGKPVTLSCSQTLNHNVMYWYQQKSSQAPKLLFHYYDKDFNNEADTPDNFQSRRPNTSFCFLDIRSPGLGDTAMYLCATSRDRTGKNGYTFGSGTRLTVV.

This chain uses TRBV5-1 with TRBJ1-2; D may be TRBD1 (5 bases). V dropped 0 bases and J dropped 0 bases, with 6 bases sitting between them. The CDR3 sequence is 14 residues long. CDR1 is SGHRS, CDR2 YFSETQ, per germline. CDR3 nucleotide sequence: TGCGCCAGCAGCTTGGCGACAGCTAACTATGGCTACACCTTC. Translated: CASSLATANYGYTF.